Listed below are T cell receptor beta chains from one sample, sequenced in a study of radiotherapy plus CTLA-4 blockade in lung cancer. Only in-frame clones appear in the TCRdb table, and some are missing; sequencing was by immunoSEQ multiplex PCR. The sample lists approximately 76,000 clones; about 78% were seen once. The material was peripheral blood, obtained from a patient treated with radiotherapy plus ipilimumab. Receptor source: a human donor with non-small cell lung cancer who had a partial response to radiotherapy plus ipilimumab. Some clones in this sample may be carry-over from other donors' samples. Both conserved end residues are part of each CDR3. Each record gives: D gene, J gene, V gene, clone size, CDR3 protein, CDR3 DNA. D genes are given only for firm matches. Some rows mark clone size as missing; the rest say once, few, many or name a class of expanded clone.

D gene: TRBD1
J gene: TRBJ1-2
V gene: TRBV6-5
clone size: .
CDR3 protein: CASSLGTGVSYGYTF
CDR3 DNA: TGTGCCAGCAGTTTAGGGACAGGGGTCTCCTATGGCTACACCTTC

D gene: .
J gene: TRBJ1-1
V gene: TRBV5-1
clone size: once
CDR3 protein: CASMWGPNTEAFF
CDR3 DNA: TGCGCCAGCATGTGGGGCCCGAACACTGAAGCTTTCTTT

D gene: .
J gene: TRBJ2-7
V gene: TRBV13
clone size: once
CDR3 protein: CASSAKPGFEQYF
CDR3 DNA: TGTGCCAGCAGCGCGAAACCAGGGTTCGAGCAGTACTTC

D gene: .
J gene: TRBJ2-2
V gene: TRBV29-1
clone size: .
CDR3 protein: CSVGSGDGELFF
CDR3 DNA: TGCAGCGTTGGCTCGGGGGACGGGGAGCTGTTTTTT

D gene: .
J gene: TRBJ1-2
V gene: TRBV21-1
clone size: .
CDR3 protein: CASSLRPGQGAGNYGYTF
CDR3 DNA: TGTGCCAGCAGTCTCAGACCGGGACAGGGGGCGGGTAACTATGGCTACACCTTC

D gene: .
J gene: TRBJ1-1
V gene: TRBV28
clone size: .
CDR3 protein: CASSIPGYLNTEAFF
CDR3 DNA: TGTGCCAGCAGCATACCGGGGTATCTGAACACTGAAGCTTTCTTT

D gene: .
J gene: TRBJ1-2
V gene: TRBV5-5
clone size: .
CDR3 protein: CASRRDIDGYTF
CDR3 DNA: TGTGCCAGCAGAAGGGACATCGATGGCTACACCTTC

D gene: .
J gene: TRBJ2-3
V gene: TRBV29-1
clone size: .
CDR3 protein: CSAIWASADTQYF
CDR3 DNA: TGCAGCGCCATTTGGGCTAGCGCTGATACGCAGTATTTT

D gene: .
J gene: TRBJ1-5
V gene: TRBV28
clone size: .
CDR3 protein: CASSLTLYSNQPQHF
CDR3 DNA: TGTGCCAGCAGTTTAACCCTCTATAGCAATCAGCCCCAGCATTTT

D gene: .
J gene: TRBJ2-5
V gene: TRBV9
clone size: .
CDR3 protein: CASSVELQETQYF
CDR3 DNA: TGTGCCAGCAGCGTAGAACTCCAAGAGACCCAGTACTTC

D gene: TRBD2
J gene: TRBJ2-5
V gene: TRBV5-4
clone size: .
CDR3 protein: CASSSSGGAWETQYF
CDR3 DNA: TGTGCCAGCAGCTCGAGCGGGGGGGCCTGGGAGACCCAGTACTTC

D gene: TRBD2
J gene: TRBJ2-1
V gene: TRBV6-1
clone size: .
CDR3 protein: CASTPSGRNNEQFF
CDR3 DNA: TGTGCCAGCACCCCTAGCGGGAGAAACAATGAGCAGTTCTTC

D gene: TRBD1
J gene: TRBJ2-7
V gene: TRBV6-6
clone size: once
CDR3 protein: CASSRRDRRTYEQYF
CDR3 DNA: TGTGCCAGCAGTAGACGGGACAGGCGTACTTACGAGCAGTACTTC

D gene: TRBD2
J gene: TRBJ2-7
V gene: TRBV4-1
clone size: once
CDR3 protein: CASSRASGARAYEQYF
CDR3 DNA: TGCGCCAGCAGCCGGGCTAGCGGGGCTCGAGCCTACGAGCAGTACTTC

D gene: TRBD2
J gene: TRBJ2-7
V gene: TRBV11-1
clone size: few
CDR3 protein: CASSASLASGEQYF
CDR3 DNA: TGTGCCAGCAGCGCCTCACTAGCGTCAGGCGAGCAGTACTTC

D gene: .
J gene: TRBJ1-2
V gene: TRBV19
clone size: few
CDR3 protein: CASTSGAVRGYTF
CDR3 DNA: TGTGCCAGTACGTCTGGGGCTGTTAGGGGCTACACCTTC

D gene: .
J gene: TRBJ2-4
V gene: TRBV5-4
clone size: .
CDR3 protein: CASSERVSQPLTKNIQYF
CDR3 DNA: TGTGCCAGCAGCGAACGGGTTTCTCAGCCTTTAACCAAAAACATTCAGTACTTC

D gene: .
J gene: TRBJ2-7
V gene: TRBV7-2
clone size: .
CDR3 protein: CASSDTVAAEQYF
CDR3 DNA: TGTGCCAGCAGCGATACAGTCGCCGCCGAGCAGTACTTC

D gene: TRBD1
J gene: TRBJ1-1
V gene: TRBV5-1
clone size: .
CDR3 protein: CASSPDRGLAAFF
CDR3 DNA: TGCGCCAGCAGCCCCGACAGGGGCCTCGCCGCTTTCTTT

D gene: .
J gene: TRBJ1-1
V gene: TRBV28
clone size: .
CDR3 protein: CASREQGKDEAFF
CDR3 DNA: TGTGCCAGCAGAGAACAGGGTAAGGATGAAGCTTTCTTT

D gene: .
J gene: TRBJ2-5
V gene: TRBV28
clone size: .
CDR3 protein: CASSFRGIETQYF
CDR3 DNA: TGTGCCAGCAGTTTCCGGGGTATAGAGACCCAGTACTTC

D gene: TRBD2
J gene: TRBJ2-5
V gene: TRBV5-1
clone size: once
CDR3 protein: CASSQQGTSVKETQYF
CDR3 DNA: TGCGCCAGCAGCCAGCAAGGGACTAGCGTGAAAGAGACCCAGTACTTC

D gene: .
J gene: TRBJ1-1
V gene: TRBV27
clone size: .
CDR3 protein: CASRLLSRGKTEAFF
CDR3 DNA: TGTGCCAGCAGACTCCTTTCTCGGGGGAAAACTGAAGCTTTCTTT

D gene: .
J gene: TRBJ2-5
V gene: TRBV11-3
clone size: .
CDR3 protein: CASSLVEETQYF
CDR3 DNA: TGTGCCAGCAGCTTAGTAGAAGAGACCCAGTACTTC

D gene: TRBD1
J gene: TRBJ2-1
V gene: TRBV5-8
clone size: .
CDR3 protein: CASTGGSVSSYNEQFF
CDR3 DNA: TGTGCCAGCACAGGGGGAAGCGTCAGCTCCTACAATGAGCAGTTCTTC

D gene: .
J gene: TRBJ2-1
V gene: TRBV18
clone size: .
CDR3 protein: CASSPYFRAVYNEQFF
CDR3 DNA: TGTGCCAGCTCACCATACTTCAGGGCCGTCTACAATGAGCAGTTCTTC

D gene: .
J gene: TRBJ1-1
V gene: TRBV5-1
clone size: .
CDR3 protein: CASSLGSRVSTEAFF
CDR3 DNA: TGCGCCAGCAGCCTGGGCAGCAGGGTTTCCACTGAAGCTTTCTTT

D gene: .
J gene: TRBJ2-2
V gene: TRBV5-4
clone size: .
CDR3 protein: CASSSSTGELFF
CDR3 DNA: TGTGCCAGCAGCTCGTCCACCGGGGAGCTGTTTTTT

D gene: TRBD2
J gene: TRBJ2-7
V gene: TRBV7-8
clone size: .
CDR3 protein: CASARGGLNEQYF
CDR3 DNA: TGTGCCAGCGCTCGGGGGGGGCTCAACGAGCAGTACTTC

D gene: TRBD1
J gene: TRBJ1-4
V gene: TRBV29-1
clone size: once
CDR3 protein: CSAKTGGDEKLFF
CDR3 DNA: TGCAGCGCCAAGACAGGGGGCGATGAAAAACTGTTTTTT

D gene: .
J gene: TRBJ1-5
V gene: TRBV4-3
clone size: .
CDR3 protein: CASSQDSRTDNQPQHF
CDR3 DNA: TGCGCCAGCAGCCAAGATTCACGGACAGACAATCAGCCCCAGCATTTT

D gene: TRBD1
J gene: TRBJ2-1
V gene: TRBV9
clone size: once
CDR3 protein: CASSGARDRVTGEQFF
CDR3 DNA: TGTGCCAGCAGCGGAGCCCGGGACAGGGTTACCGGTGAGCAGTTCTTC

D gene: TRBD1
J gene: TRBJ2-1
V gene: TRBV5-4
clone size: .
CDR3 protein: CASSLAGGQGAYEQFF
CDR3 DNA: TGTGCCAGCAGCTTGGCAGGGGGACAGGGGGCGTATGAGCAGTTCTTC

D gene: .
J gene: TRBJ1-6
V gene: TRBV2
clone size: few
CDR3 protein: CASRAGQNSPLHF
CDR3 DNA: TGTGCCAGCAGGGCCGGACAGAATTCACCCCTCCACTTT

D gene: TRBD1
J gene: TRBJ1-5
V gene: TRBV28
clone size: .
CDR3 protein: CASSFETGYQPQHF
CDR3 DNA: TGTGCCAGCAGTTTTGAGACAGGGTACCAGCCCCAGCATTTT

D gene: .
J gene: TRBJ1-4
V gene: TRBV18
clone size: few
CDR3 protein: CASSPVGGTNEKLFF
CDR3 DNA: TGTGCCAGCTCACCCGTTGGGGGCACTAATGAAAAACTGTTTTTT

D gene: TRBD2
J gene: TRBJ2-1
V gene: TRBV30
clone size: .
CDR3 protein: CAWSRLAGVGEQFF
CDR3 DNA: TGTGCCTGGAGTCGACTAGCGGGAGTCGGTGAGCAGTTCTTC

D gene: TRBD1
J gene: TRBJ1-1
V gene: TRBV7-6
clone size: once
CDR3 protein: CASSSPLGQGNTEAFF
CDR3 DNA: TGTGCCAGCAGCTCACCCCTGGGACAGGGGAACACTGAAGCTTTCTTT

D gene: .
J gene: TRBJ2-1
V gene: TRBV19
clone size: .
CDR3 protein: CASSKQSYNEQFF
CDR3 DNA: TGTGCCAGTAGTAAACAGAGTTACAATGAGCAGTTCTTC

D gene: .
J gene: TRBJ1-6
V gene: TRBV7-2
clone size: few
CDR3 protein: CASSPAGGSASPLHF
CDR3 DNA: TGTGCCAGCAGCCCAGCGGGGGGGTCTGCTTCACCCCTCCACTTT

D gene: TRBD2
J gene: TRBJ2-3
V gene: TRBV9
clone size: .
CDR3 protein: CASSVDPSGGLTDTQYF
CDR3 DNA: TGTGCCAGCAGCGTAGATCCTAGCGGGGGACTCACAGATACGCAGTATTTT

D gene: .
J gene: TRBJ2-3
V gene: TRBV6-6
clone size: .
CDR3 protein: CASSQDAHTDTQYF
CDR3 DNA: TGTGCCAGCAGCCAGGATGCCCACACAGATACGCAGTATTTT

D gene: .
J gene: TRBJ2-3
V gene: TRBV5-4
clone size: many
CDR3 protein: CASRLVDNPDTQYF
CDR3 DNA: TGTGCCAGCAGACTCGTAGATAACCCAGATACGCAGTATTTT

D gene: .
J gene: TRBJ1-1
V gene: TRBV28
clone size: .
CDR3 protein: CASSLSRGRAFF
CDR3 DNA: TGTGCCAGCAGTTTATCGAGAGGGCGGGCTTTCTTT

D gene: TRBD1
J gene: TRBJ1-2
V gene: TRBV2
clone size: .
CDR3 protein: CASSQDRGQFYGYTF
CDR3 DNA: TGTGCCAGCAGTCAGGACAGGGGGCAATTCTATGGCTACACCTTC

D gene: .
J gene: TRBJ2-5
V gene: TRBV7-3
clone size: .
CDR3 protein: CASSLSRANQETQYF
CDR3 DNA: TGTGCCAGCAGCTTAAGTCGAGCAAATCAAGAGACCCAGTACTTC

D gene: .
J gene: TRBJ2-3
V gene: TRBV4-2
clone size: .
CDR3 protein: CASSQATVSTDTQYF
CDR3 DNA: TGTGCCAGCAGCCAAGCGACAGTAAGCACAGATACGCAGTATTTT

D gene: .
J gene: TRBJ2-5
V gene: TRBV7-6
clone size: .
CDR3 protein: CASSLGRGETQYF
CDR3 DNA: TGTGCCAGCAGCTTAGGCAGGGGAGAGACCCAGTACTTC

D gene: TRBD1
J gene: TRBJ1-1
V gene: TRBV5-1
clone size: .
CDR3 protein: CASTGVGTEAFF
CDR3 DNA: TGCGCCAGTACAGGGGTGGGTACTGAAGCTTTCTTT

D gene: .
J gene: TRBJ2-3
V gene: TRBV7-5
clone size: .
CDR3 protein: CVRIGRAGPSTDTQYF
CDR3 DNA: TGTGTCAGAATCGGACGCGCGGGACCTAGTACAGATACGCAGTATTTT

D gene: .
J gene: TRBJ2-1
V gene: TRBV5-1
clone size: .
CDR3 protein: CASSLYPLSSAEQFF
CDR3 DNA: TGCGCCAGCAGCTTGTATCCTCTTTCCAGCGCTGAGCAGTTCTTC